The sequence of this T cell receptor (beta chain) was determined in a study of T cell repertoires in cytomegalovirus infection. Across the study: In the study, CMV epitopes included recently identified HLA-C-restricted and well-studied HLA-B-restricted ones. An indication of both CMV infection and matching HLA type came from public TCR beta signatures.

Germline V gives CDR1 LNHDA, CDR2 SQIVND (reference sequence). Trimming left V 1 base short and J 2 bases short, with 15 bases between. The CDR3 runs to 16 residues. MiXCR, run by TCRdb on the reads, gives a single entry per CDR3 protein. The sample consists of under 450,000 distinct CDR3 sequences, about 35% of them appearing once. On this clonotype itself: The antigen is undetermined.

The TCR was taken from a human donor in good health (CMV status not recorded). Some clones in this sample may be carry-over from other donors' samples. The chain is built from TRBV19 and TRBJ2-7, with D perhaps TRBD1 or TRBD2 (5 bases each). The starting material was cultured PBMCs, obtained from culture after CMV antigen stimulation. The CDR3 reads CASSIGGTSSPYEQYV. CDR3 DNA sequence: TGTGCCAGTAGTATAGGGGGGACGTCGTCCCCCTACGAGCAGTACGTC.